This is a list of T cell receptor beta chains from one sample in a study of blood T cell repertoires in COVID-19. Libraries were prepared by immunoSEQ multiplex PCR; TCRdb keeps only in-frame clonotypes and omits some of them. The table includes about 190,000 clones, around nine tenths detected once. Sequencing was done on a sample of peripheral blood. All receptors come from a man under 40 with acute or convalescent COVID-19. CDR3s leave out the opening cysteine and the closing phenylalanine or tryptophan. Each record gives: V gene, clone size, J gene, CDR3 protein. Size values are once, few and many counts, or a class for expanded clones, and some rows have none.

V: TRBV30; size: .; J: TRBJ1-1; CDR3: AWSVQGRTEAF
V: TRBV2; size: .; J: TRBJ1-4; CDR3: ARRDRINEKLF
V: TRBV30; size: .; J: TRBJ1-1; CDR3: ALEEFRDSEAF
V: TRBV5-1; size: .; J: TRBJ1-5; CDR3: ASSPGSGYNQPQH
V: TRBV28; size: .; J: TRBJ1-6; CDR3: ATVRGGADSPLH
V: TRBV19; size: .; J: TRBJ1-3; CDR3: ASSWGVAGNTIY
V: TRBV7-3; size: .; J: TRBJ2-3; CDR3: ASSGAPMDTQY
V: TRBV14; size: .; J: TRBJ2-2; CDR3: ASSTGGVDTGELF
V: TRBV6-5; size: .; J: TRBJ1-3; CDR3: ASRRGSGNTIY
V: TRBV28; size: once; J: TRBJ2-3; CDR3: ASTGTKSTDTQY
V: TRBV28; size: once; J: TRBJ1-5; CDR3: ASRGQGDSNQPQH
V: TRBV10-3; size: .; J: TRBJ2-7; CDR3: ASRDYEQY
V: TRBV24-1; size: .; J: TRBJ1-2; CDR3: ATSDSTEIYGYT
V: TRBV28; size: few; J: TRBJ1-2; CDR3: ANKKTGNYGYT
V: TRBV5-1; size: .; J: TRBJ1-1; CDR3: ASSQNPTGEGTEAF
V: TRBV6-5; size: .; J: TRBJ1-5; CDR3: ASNRGHQPQH
V: TRBV7-9; size: .; J: TRBJ1-1; CDR3: ASSLGQGLPEAF
V: TRBV9; size: .; J: TRBJ1-2; CDR3: ASSALTGTAGYT
V: TRBV24-1; size: .; J: TRBJ2-2; CDR3: AGLARNTGELF
V: TRBV19; size: .; J: TRBJ2-5; CDR3: ASSMSGRAYETQY
V: TRBV6-6; size: .; J: TRBJ1-5; CDR3: ASSYRGLFQPQH
V: TRBV2; size: many; J: TRBJ2-7; CDR3: ASRRLAGVFFGEQY
V: TRBV3-1/TRBV3-2; size: .; J: TRBJ1-4; CDR3: ASSPQGARGEKLF
V: TRBV5-1; size: .; J: TRBJ2-1; CDR3: ASTGTSENGSSNEQF
V: TRBV6-2/TRBV6-3; size: .; J: TRBJ2-5; CDR3: ASSYPLAAYQETQY
V: TRBV2; size: few; J: TRBJ1-5; CDR3: ASLPDSNQPQH
V: TRBV5-6; size: .; J: TRBJ1-6; CDR3: ASSSDRENSPLH
V: TRBV28; size: few; J: TRBJ1-4; CDR3: ASSLFGQGPDNEKLF
V: TRBV6-6; size: .; J: TRBJ1-4; CDR3: ASSKGTAPNEKLF
V: TRBV3-1/TRBV3-2; size: .; J: TRBJ2-6; CDR3: ASSTRDSHSGANVLT
V: TRBV28; size: .; J: TRBJ2-3; CDR3: ASSPPNQFSSQY
V: TRBV15; size: .; J: TRBJ1-1; CDR3: ATSRKTVNTEAF
V: TRBV6-5; size: .; J: TRBJ1-5; CDR3: ASSPTERRQPQH
V: TRBV28; size: .; J: TRBJ1-5; CDR3: ASRTPGGASTQPQH
V: TRBV9; size: .; J: TRBJ2-1; CDR3: ASSPRRTGELWEQF
V: TRBV6-1; size: .; J: TRBJ1-6; CDR3: ASSGITGTGASPLH
V: TRBV18; size: .; J: TRBJ1-1; CDR3: ASSLQGKTEAF
V: TRBV9; size: .; J: TRBJ2-5; CDR3: ASSVSAANAQETQY
V: TRBV5-1; size: .; J: TRBJ2-3; CDR3: ASSIGTSTDTQY
V: TRBV5-1; size: .; J: TRBJ2-2; CDR3: ASSLSTANTGELF
V: TRBV5-1; size: few; J: TRBJ1-1; CDR3: ASSPGQGRNTEAF
V: TRBV30; size: .; J: TRBJ1-2; CDR3: AWTIGTGAGGYT
V: TRBV5-4; size: .; J: TRBJ2-4; CDR3: ASSPYGGTAARNIQY
V: TRBV11-1; size: .; J: TRBJ2-1; CDR3: ASSPDSGYNEQF
V: TRBV19; size: few; J: TRBJ2-2; CDR3: ASRITRPPSGELF
V: TRBV5-5; size: .; J: TRBJ2-7; CDR3: ASIDYWSYEQY